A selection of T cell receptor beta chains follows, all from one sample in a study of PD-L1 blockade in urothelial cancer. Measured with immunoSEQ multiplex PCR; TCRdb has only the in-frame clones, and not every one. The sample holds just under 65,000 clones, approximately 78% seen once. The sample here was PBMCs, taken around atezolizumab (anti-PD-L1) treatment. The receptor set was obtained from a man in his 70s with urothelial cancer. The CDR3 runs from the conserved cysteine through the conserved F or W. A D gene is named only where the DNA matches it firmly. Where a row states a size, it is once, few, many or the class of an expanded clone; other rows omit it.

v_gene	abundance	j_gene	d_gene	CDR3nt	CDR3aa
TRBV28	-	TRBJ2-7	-	TGTGCCAGCAGGACCCCCGGGACTGAAACCTCCTACGAGCAGTACTTC	CASRTPGTETSYEQYF
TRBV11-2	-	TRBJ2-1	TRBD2	TGTGCCAGCAGCTTAGCGGGAGGGAACAATGAGCAGTTCTTC	CASSLAGGNNEQFF
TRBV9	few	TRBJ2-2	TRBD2	TGTGCCAGCAGCGCCACTAGCGGGAGGGACACCGGGGAGCTGTTTTTT	CASSATSGRDTGELFF
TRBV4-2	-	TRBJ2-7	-	TGTGCCAGCAGCCAAGACAGGGTTCTCGCCGAGCAGTACTTC	CASSQDRVLAEQYF
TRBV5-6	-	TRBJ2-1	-	TGTGCCAGCAGCTTGGTAGGGGGCGGGATGGGAGTCTATGAGCAGTTCTTC	CASSLVGGGMGVYEQFF
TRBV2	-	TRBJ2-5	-	TGTGCCAGCAGTGAGGGCAGGCAAGAGACCCAGTACTTC	CASSEGRQETQYF
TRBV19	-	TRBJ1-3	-	TGTGCCAGTAGAAAAACAGGCCCCCTCTCTGGAAACACCATATATTTT	CASRKTGPLSGNTIYF
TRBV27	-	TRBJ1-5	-	TGTGCCAGCAGTTTATCGACGGGGGGCAACCAGCCCCAGCATTTT	CASSLSTGGNQPQHF
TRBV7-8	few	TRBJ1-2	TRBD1	TGTGCCAGCAGCTTTCGGACAGGCTATGGCTACACCTTC	CASSFRTGYGYTF
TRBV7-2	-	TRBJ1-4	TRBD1	TGTGCCAGCAGCCACGGGGCAGGGGGCGAAAAACTGTTTTTT	CASSHGAGGEKLFF
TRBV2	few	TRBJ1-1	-	TGTGCCAGCAGTGAAGAAGGGCGGGATTCGAACACTGAAGCTTTCTTT	CASSEEGRDSNTEAFF
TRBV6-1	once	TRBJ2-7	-	TGTGCCAGCAGTGATCCCGGGACTGTATCCTACGAGCAGTACTTC	CASSDPGTVSYEQYF
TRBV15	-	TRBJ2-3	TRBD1	TGTGCCACCAGCAGAGAAGGGACAGCGGTTCAAGATACGCAGTATTTT	CATSREGTAVQDTQYF
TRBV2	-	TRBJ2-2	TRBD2	TGTGCCAACAGAAAGCGGGAGGCGAACACCGGGGAGCTGTTTTTT	CANRKREANTGELFF
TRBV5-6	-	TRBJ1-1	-	TGTGCCAGCAGCTTGGTGGGCAACTTGAACACTGAAGCTTTCTTT	CASSLVGNLNTEAFF
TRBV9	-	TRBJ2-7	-	TGTGCCAGCAGCGTAGGCGGCGGCGAGCAGTACTTC	CASSVGGGEQYF
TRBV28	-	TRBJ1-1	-	TGTGCCAGCAGCCCCAGGTTGTTCGGCACTGAAGCTTTCTTT	CASSPRLFGTEAFF
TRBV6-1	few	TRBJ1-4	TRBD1	TGTGCCAGCCTCGAGGGGGCAGGTGAAAAACTGTTTTTT	CASLEGAGEKLFF
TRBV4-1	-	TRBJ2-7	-	TGCGCCAGCAGCCAAGTCACAGGTAGTAACTACGAGCAGTACTTC	CASSQVTGSNYEQYF
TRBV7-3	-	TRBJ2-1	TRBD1	TGTGCCAGCAGCGCTTCGGGACAGGGCTCCTACAATGAGCAGTTCTTC	CASSASGQGSYNEQFF
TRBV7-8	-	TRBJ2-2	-	TGTGCCAGCAGCTCATGGGTAGGGGACACCGGGGAGCTGTTTTTT	CASSSWVGDTGELFF
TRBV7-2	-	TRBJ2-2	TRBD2	TGTGCCAGCAGCCCCAGCGGGAGCAGCGCCGGGGAGCTGTTTTTT	CASSPSGSSAGELFF
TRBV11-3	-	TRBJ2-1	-	TGTGCCAGCAGCCCCCCCAGCGGCAGATTCCCAAGGAATGAGCAGTTCTTC	CASSPPSGRFPRNEQFF
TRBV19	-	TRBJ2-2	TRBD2	TGTGCCAGTAGTATGGGACTAGCGGAGAACACCGGGGAGCTGTTTTTT	CASSMGLAENTGELFF
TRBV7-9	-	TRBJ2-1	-	TGTGCCAGCAGCTTAGTAGGTGGTGCGGGAACGAATGAGCAGTTCTTC	CASSLVGGAGTNEQFF
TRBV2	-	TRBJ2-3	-	TGTGCCAGCAGTCGTTATCAGGGCAGCGATACGCAGTATTTT	CASSRYQGSDTQYF
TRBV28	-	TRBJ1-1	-	TGTGCCAGCAGTTTGATCGTCGGAGGAGCTTTCTTT	CASSLIVGGAFF
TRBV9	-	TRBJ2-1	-	TGTGCCAGCAGCCCCCAACACGGGACTCCGGGCGAGCAGTTCTTC	CASSPQHGTPGEQFF
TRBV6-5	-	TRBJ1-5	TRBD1	TGTGCCAGCAGTGAGACAGGGCTGCATCAGCCCCAGCATTTT	CASSETGLHQPQHF
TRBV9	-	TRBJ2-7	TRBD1	TGTGCCAGCAGCGTAGATGGGCAGGGGGCGCAGGAGCAGTACTTC	CASSVDGQGAQEQYF
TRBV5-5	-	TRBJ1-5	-	TGTGCCAGCAGCTTTTTCCCCTCAGGGAATCAGCCCCAGCATTTT	CASSFFPSGNQPQHF
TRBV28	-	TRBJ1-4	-	TGTGCCAGCAGTCCCCCGTCTACGGAAAAACTGTTTTTT	CASSPPSTEKLFF
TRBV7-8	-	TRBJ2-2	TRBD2	TGTGCCAGCAGCAAGGGACTAGCGGGAGAATACACCGGGGAGCTGTTTTTT	CASSKGLAGEYTGELFF
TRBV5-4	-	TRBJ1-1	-	TGTGCCAGCAGCTCGGACACTATGAACACTGAAGCTTTCTTT	CASSSDTMNTEAFF
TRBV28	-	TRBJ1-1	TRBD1	TGTGCCAGCAGTTTAAAGGGGGCTGGATTTCAGGACACTGAAGCTTTCTTT	CASSLKGAGFQDTEAFF
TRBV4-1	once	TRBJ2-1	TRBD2	TGCGCCAGCAGCCAAGAAACAGGAGCGGGGGGTGAGCAGTTCTTC	CASSQETGAGGEQFF
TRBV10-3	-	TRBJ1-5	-	TGTGCCATCAGTGATAACATTAGCAATCAGCCCCAGCATTTT	CAISDNISNQPQHF
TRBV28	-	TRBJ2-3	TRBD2	TGTGCCAGCAGTTTTGAAAGGGCTAGCGGCCACACAGATACGCAGTATTTT	CASSFERASGHTDTQYF
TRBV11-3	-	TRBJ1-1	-	TGTGCCAGCAGCTTAGCCGTTACAGATAACACTGAAGCTTTCTTT	CASSLAVTDNTEAFF
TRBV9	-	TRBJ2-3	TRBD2	TGTGCCAGCAGCGTTATGGGACTAGCGGGAGGGCCTGGAGCAGATACGCAGTATTTT	CASSVMGLAGGPGADTQYF
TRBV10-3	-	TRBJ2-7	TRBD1	TGTGCCATCAGCCCGGGACAGGGGGTTTGGGAGCAGTACTTC	CAISPGQGVWEQYF
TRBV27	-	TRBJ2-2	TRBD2	TGTGCCAGCAGTTTACGGGGGGACAACACCGGGGAGCTGTTTTTT	CASSLRGDNTGELFF
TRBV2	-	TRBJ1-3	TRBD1	TGTGCCAGCAGTTTGGACAGGGGGCTTACTGGAAACACCATATATTTT	CASSLDRGLTGNTIYF
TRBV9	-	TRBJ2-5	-	TGTGCCAGCAGCGTAGCTCCCAGGGTAGGAGAGACCCAGTACTTC	CASSVAPRVGETQYF
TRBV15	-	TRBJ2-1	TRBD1	TGTGCCACCAGCACGGACAGGGAGGCAGGTTTATATGAGCAGTTCTTC	CATSTDREAGLYEQFF
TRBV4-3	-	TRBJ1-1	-	TGCGCCAGCAGCCCGCGGGGGAGGGGAACTGAAGCTTTCTTT	CASSPRGRGTEAFF
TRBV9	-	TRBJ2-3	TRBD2	TGTGCCAGCAGCGGCGACGGGAGGGCCCCAGATACGCAGTATTTT	CASSGDGRAPDTQYF
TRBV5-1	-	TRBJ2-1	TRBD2	TGCGCCAGCAGCCTTACGGGACTAGAGACGAACTACAATGAGCAGTTCTTC	CASSLTGLETNYNEQFF
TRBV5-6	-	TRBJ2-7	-	TGTGCCAGCAGCTTGGACAGCACCTACGAGCAGTACTTC	CASSLDSTYEQYF
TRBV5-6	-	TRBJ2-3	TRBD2	TGTGCCAGCAGCGGGGGGTCGACTAGCGAGATCACAGATACGCAGTATTTT	CASSGGSTSEITDTQYF
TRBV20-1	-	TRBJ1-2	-	TGCAGTGTTCGGGCGGGTTATGGCTACACCTTC	CSVRAGYGYTF
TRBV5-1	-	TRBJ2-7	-	TGCGCCAGCAGCTTGGGACTCGGGGGTGAGCAGTACTTC	CASSLGLGGEQYF
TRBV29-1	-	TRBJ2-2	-	TGCAGCGTTGACAGTACCGGGGAGCTGTTTTTT	CSVDSTGELFF
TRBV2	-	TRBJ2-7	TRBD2	TGTGCCAGCAGTGATCGCGGGAGCGGACCCTACGAGCAGTACTTC	CASSDRGSGPYEQYF